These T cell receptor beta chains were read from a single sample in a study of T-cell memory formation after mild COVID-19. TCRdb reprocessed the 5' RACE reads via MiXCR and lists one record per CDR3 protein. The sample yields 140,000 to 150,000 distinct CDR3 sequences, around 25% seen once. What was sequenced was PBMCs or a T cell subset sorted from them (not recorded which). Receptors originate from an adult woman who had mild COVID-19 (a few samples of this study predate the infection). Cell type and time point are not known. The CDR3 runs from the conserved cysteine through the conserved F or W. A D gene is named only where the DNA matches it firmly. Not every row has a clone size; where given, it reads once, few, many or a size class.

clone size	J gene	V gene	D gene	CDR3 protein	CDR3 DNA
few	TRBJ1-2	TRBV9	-	CASSVARENYGYTF	TGTGCCAGCAGCGTAGCCAGGGAGAACTATGGCTACACCTTC
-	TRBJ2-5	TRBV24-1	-	CATMDSDQETQYF	TGTGCCACCATGGATAGCGATCAAGAGACCCAGTACTTC
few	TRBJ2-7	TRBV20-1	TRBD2	CSAPPAGESEQYF	TGCAGTGCTCCCCCCGCGGGGGAGTCAGAGCAGTACTTC
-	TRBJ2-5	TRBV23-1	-	CASRRRGRGIQETQYF	TGCGCCAGCAGGAGAAGGGGACGGGGAATCCAAGAGACCCAGTACTTC
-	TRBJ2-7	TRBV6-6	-	CASNARERDEQYF	TGTGCCAGCAACGCACGGGAGAGGGACGAGCAGTACTTC
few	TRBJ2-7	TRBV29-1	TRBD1	CSVEDVGQGANEQYF	TGCAGCGTTGAAGATGTGGGACAGGGGGCGAATGAGCAGTACTTC
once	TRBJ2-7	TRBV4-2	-	CASSQDPAAGYSYEQYF	TGTGCCAGCAGCCAAGATCCGGCGGCGGGGTACTCCTACGAGCAGTACTTC
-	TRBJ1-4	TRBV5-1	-	CASRPGGEKLFF	TGCGCCAGCAGACCTGGGGGGGAAAAACTGTTTTTT
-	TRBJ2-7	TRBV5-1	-	CASSDGTAPYEQYF	TGCGCCAGCAGCGATGGGACGGCACCCTACGAGCAGTACTTC
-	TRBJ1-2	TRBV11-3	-	CASLARGLGYGYTF	TGTGCCAGCCTCGCGAGGGGCTTGGGCTATGGCTACACCTTC
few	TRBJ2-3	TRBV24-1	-	CATSDLIHTQYF	TGTGCCACCAGTGATTTGATCCATACGCAGTATTTT
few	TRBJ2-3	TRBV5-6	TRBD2	CASSVVGAGTDTQYF	TGTGCCAGCAGCGTCGTTGGAGCGGGAACAGATACGCAGTATTTT
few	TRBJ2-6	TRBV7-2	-	CASSFRGANVLTF	TGTGCCAGCAGCTTTCGAGGGGCCAACGTCCTGACTTTC
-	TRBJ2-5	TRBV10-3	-	CAISAGAPETQYF	TGTGCCATCAGTGCGGGGGCCCCAGAGACCCAGTACTTC
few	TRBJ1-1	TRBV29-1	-	CSVLTVNTEAFF	TGCAGCGTTCTGACAGTTAACACTGAAGCTTTCTTT
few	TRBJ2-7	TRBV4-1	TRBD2	CASSPQRGGFYEQYF	TGCGCCAGCAGCCCTCAGCGGGGGGGCTTCTACGAGCAGTACTTC
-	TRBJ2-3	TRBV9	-	CASSAGGLDTQYF	TGTGCCAGCAGCGCCGGGGGCCTGGATACGCAGTATTTT
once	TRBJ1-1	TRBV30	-	CAWGEGTEAFF	TGTGCCTGGGGAGAGGGCACTGAAGCTTTCTTT
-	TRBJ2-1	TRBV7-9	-	CASSLTDTRSYNEQFF	TGTGCCAGCAGCTTAACTGACACTCGCTCCTACAATGAGCAGTTCTTC
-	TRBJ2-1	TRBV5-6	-	CASSSGGASNEQFF	TGTGCCAGCAGCTCTGGCGGGGCTAGCAATGAGCAGTTCTTC
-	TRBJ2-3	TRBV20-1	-	CSARDQGGLRTDTQYF	TGCAGTGCTAGAGATCAGGGTGGGCTACGGACAGATACGCAGTATTTT
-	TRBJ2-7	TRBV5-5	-	CASTPVRQSSYEQYF	TGTGCCAGCACCCCAGTAAGGCAAAGCTCCTACGAGCAGTACTTC